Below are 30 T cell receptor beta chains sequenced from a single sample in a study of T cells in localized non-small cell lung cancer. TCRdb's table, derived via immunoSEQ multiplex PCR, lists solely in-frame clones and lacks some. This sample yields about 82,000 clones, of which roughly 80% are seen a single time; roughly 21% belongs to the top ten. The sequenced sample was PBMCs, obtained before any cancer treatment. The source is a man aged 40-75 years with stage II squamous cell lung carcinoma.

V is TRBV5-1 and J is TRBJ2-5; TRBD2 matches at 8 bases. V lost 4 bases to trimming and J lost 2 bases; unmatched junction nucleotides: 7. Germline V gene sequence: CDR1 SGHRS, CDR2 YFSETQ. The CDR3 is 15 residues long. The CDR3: CASSPGSGNQETQYF. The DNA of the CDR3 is TGCGCCAGCAGCCCCGGTAGCGGGAATCAAGAGACCCAGTACTTC.

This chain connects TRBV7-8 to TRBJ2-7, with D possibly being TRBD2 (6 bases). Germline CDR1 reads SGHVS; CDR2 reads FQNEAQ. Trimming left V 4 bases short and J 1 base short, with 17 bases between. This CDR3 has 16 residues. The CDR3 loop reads CASSSRSSAGSYEQYF. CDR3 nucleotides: TGTGCCAGCAGCTCCCGGAGTAGCGCGGGATCCTACGAGCAGTACTTC. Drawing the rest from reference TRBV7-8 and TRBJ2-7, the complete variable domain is GAGVSQSPRYKVAKRGQDVALRCDPISGHVSLFWYQQALGQGPEFLTYFQNEAQLDKSGLPSDRFFAERPEGSVSTLKIQRTQQEDSAVYLCASSSRSSAGSYEQYFGPGTRLTVT.

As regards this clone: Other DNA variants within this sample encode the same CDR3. This CDR3 reads CASSPGTDYEQYF. CDR3 DNA: TGTGCCAGCTCACCGGGGACAGACTACGAGCAGTACTTC. The chain uses TRBV18 and TRBJ2-7, with 7 bases that match TRBD1. Losses at the gene ends were 3 bases for V and 3 bases for J; bases not matched to a gene: 2. Germline assignment: CDR1 KGHSH and CDR2 LQKENI. This CDR3 is built from 13 residues.

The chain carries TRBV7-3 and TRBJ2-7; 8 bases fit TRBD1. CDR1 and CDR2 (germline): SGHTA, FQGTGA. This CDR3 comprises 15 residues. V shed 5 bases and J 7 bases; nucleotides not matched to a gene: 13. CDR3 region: CASSPKRRTGQEQYF. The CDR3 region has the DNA TGTGCCAGCAGCCCGAAAAGAAGGACAGGGCAAGAGCAGTACTTC.

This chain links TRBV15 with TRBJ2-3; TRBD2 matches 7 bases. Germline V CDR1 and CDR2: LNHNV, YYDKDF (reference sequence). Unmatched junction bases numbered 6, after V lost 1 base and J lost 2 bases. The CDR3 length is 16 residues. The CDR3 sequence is CATSRGASGNTDTQYF. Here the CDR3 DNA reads TGTGCCACCAGCAGAGGGGCTAGCGGCAACACAGATACGCAGTATTTT.

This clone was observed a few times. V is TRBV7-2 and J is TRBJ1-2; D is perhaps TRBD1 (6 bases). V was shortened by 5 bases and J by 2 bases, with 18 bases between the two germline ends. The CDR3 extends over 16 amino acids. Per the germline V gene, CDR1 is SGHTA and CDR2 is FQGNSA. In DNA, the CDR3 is TGTGCCAGCAGCCACAACCTCGACAGGCTGAACTATGGCTACACCTTC. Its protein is CASSHNLDRLNYGYTF.

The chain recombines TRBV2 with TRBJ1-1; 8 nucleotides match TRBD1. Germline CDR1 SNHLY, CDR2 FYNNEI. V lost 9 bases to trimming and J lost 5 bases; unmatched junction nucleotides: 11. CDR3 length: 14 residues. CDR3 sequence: CARRGGQEVTEAFF. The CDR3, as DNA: TGTGCCAGGAGAGGGGGACAGGAAGTAACTGAAGCTTTCTTT.

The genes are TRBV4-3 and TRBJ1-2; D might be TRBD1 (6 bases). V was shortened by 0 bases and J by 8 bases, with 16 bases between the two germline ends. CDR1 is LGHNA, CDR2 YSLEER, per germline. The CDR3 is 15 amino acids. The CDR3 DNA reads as TGCGCCAGCAGCCAAGATCAGGGGCTCCTGAGGGGCTACACCTTC. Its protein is CASSQDQGLLRGYTF.

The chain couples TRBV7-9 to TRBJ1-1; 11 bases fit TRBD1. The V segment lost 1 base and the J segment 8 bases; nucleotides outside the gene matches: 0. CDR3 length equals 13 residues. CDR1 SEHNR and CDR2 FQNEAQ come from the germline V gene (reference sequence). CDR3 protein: CASSLGTGGEAFF. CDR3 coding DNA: TGTGCCAGCAGCTTAGGGACAGGGGGCGAAGCTTTCTTT.

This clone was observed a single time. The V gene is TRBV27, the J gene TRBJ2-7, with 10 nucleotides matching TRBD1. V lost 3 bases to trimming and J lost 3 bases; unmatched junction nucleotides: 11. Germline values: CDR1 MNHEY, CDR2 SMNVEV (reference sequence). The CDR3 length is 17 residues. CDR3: CASSFSGQGGFFYEQYF. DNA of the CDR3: TGTGCCAGCAGTTTTTCCGGACAGGGGGGATTTTTCTACGAGCAGTACTTC.

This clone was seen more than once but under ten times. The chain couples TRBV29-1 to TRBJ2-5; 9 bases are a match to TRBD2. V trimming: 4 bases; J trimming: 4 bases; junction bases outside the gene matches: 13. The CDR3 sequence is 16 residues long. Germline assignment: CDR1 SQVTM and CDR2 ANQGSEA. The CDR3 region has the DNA TGCAGCGTTGCCGGTAGCGGGAGTATGAGGCTAGAGACCCAGTACTTC. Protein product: CSVAGSGSMRLETQYF. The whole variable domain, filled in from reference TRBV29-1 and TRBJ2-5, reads SAVISQKPSRDICQRGTSLTIQCQVDSQVTMMFWYRQQPGQSLTLIATANQGSEATYESGFVIDKFPISRPNLTFSTLTVSNMSPEDSSIYLCSVAGSGSMRLETQYFGPGTRLLVL.

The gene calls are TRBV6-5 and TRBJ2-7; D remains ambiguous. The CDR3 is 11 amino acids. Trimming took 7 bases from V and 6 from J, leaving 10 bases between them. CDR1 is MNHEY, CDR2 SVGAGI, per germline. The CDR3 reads CASTRTGEQYF. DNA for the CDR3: TGTGCCAGCACCCGTACGGGCGAGCAGTACTTC.

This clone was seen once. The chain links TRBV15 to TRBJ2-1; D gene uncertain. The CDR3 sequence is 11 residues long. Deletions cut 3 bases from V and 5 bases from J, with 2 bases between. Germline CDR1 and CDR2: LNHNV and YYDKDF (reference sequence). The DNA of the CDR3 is TGTGCCACCAGCAGGGACAATGAGCAGTTCTTC. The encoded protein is CATSRDNEQFF.

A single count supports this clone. CDR3 nucleotides: TGTGCCAGCTCACCTCGGGGGATCCACAATGAGCAGTTCTTC. Translation gives CASSPRGIHNEQFF. The V gene is TRBV18, the J gene TRBJ2-1; perhaps TRBD2 as D (6 bases). Between the trimmed V and J ends, which lost 3 bases and 5 bases, there was a span of 11 bases. The CDR3 runs 14 residues. Germline V lookup: CDR1 KGHSH, CDR2 LQKENI.

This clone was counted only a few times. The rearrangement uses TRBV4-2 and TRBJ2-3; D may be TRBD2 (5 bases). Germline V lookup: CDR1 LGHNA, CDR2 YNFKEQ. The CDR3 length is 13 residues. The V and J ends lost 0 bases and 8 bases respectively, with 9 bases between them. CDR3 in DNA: TGTGCCAGCAGCCAAGATCGAAGCGGTACGCAGTATTTT. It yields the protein CASSQDRSGTQYF.

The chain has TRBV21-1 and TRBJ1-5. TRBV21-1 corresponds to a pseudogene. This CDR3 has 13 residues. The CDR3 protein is CASSNPNNQPQHF. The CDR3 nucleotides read TGTGCCAGCAGCAACCCGAATAATCAGCCCCAGCATTTT.

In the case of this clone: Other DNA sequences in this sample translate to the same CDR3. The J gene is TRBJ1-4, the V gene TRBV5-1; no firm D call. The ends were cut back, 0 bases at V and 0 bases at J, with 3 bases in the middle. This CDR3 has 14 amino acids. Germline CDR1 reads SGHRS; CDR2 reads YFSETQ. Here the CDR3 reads CASSLGATNEKLFF. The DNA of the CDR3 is TGCGCCAGCAGCTTGGGGGCAACTAATGAAAAACTGTTTTTT.

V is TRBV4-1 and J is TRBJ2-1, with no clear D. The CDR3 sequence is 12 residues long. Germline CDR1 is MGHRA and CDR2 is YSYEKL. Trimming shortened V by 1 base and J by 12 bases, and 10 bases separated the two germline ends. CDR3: CASSQGDMGQFF. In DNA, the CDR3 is TGCGCCAGCAGCCAAGGCGACATGGGGCAGTTCTTC.

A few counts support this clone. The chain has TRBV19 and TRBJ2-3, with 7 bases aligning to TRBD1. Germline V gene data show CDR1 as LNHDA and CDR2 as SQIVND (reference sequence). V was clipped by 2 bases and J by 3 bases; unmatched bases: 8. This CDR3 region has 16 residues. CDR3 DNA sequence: TGTGCCAGTAGTATACAGCGGAACAGGGGAACAGATACGCAGTATTTT. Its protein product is CASSIQRNRGTDTQYF.

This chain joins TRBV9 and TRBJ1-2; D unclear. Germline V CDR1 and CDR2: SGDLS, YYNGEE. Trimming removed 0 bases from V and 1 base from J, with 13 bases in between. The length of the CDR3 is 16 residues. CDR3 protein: CASSVATWTVNYGYTF. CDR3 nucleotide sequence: TGTGCCAGCAGCGTAGCTACGTGGACGGTTAACTATGGCTACACCTTC.

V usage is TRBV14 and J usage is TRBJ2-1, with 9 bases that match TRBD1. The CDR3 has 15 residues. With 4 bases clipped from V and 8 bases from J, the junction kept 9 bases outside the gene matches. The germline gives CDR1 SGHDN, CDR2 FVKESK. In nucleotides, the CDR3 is TGTGCCAGCAGCCGGGACAGGGTGCGCAATTATGAGCAGTTCTTC. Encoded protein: CASSRDRVRNYEQFF. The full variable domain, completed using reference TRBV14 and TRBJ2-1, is EAGVTQFPSHSVIEKGQTVTLRCDPISGHDNLYWYRRVMGKEIKFLLHFVKESKQDESGMPNNRFLAERTGGTYSTLKVQPAELEDSGVYFCASSRDRVRNYEQFFGPGTRLTVL.

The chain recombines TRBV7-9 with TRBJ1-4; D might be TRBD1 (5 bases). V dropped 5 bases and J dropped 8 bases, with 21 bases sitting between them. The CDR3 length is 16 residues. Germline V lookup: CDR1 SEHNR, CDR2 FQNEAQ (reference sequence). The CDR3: CASSPHIGPGTEKLFF. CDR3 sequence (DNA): TGTGCCAGCAGCCCACACATCGGGCCAGGGACGGAAAAACTGTTTTTT.

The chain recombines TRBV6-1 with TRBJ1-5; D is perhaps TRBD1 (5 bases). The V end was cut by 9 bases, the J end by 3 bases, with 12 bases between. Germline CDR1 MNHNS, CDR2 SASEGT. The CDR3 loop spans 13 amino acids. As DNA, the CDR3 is TGTGCCAGTTGGGGGACGGTCAATCAGCCCCAGCATTTT. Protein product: CASWGTVNQPQHF.

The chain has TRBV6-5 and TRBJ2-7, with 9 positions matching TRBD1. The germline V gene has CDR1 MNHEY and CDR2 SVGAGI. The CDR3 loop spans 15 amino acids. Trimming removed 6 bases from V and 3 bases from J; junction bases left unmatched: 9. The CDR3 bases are TGTGCCAGCAGCGACAGGGGGTCCCGTGGCTACGAGCAGTACTTC. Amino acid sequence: CASSDRGSRGYEQYF.

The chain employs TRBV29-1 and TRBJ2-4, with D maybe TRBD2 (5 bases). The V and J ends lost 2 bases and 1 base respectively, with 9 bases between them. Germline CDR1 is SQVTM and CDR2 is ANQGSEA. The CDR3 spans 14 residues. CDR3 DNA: TGCAGCGTTGAACGGGGTGGGGCCAAAAACATTCAGTACTTC. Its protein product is CSVERGGAKNIQYF.

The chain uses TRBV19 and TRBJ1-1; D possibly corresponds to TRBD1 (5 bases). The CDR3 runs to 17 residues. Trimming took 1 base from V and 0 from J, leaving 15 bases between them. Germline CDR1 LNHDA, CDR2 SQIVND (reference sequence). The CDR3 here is CASSIAQSGTVNTEAFF. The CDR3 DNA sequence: TGTGCCAGTAGTATAGCCCAGAGCGGGACGGTGAACACTGAAGCTTTCTTT. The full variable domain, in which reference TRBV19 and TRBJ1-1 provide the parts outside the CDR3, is DGGITQSPKYLFRKEGQNVTLSCEQNLNHDAMYWYRQDPGQGLRLIYYSQIVNDFQKGDIAEGYSVSREKKESFPLTVTSAQKNPTAFYLCASSIAQSGTVNTEAFFGQGTRLTVV.

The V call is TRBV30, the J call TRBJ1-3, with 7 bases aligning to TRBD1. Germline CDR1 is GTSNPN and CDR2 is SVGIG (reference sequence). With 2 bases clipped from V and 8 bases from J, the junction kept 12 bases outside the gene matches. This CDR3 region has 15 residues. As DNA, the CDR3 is TGTGCCTGGAGTAAACCAGGGGGTAGGAGGGACACCATATATTTT. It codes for CAWSKPGGRRDTIYF.

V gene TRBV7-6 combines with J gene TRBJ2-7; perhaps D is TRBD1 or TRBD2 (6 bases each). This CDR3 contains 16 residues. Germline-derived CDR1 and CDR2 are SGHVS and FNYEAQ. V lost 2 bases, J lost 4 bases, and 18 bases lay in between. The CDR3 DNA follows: TGTGCCAGCAGCTTAAAGGGGGGTCCAGGGGAATACGAGCAGTACTTC. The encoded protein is CASSLKGGPGEYEQYF.

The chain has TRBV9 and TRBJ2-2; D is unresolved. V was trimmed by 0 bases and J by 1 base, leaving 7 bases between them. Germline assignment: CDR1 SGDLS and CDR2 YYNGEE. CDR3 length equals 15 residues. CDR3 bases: TGTGCCAGCAGCGTAGACAGACTGAACACCGGGGAGCTGTTTTTT. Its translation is CASSVDRLNTGELFF.

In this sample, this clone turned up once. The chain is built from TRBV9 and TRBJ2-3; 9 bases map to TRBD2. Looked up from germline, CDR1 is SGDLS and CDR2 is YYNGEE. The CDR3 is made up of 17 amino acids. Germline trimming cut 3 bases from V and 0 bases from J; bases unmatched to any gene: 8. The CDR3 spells CASSAHSLAGSTDTQYF. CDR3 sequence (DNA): TGTGCCAGCAGCGCGCACTCCCTAGCGGGGAGCACAGATACGCAGTATTTT.